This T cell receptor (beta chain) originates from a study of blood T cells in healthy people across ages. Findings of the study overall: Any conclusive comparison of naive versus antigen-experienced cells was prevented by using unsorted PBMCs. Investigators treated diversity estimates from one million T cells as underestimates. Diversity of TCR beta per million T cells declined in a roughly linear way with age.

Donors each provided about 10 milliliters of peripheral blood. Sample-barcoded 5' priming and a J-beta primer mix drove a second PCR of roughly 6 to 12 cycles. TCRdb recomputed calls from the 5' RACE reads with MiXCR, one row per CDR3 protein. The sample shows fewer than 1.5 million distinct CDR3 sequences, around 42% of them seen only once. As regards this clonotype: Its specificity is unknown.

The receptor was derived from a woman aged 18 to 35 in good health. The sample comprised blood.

The CDR3: CASSQRLNSPLHF. CDR3 nucleotide sequence: TGTGCCAGCAGCCAAAGGCTAAATTCACCCCTCCACTTT. V usage is TRBV3-1 and J usage is TRBJ1-6; D uncertain. V was shortened by 2 bases and J by 7 bases, with 6 bases between the two germline ends. In germline, CDR1 is LGHDT, CDR2 YNNKEL (reference sequence). The CDR3 is 13 amino acids.